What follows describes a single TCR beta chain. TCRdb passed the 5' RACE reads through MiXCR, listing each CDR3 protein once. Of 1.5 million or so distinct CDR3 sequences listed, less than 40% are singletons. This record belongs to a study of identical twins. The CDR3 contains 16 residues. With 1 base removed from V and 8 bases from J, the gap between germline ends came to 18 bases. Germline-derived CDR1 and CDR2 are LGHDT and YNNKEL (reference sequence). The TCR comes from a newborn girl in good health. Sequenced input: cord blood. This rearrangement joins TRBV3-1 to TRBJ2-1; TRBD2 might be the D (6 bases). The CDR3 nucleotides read TGTGCCAGCAGCCAAGCTCTAGCGAGGCCCCTAGATGAGCAGTTCTTC. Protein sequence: CASSQALARPLDEQFF.